This TCR beta chain is from a study of tissue T cells after allogeneic stem cell transplantation. Study outcomes and limitations: The study did not identify alloreactive or antigen-specific tissue TCRs, and some clones might be persisting host cells.

V was trimmed by 7 bases and J by 4 bases, leaving 13 bases between them. Per the germline V gene, CDR1 is GTSNPN and CDR2 is SVGIG (reference sequence). This CDR3 has 12 amino acids. Only in-frame clones appear in the TCRdb table, and some are missing; sequencing was by immunoSEQ multiplex PCR. The table includes about 1,700 clones, about 75% detected once. Of note for this clone: The antigen is unknown.

This chain links TRBV30 with TRBJ1-2; weak D call: TRBD1 (5 bases). The sequence was collected from a female donor at least 60 years old with lung cancer. The specimen was tissue from the stomach, collected at autopsy. CDR3 sequence: CAYYGGGYGYTF. The CDR3 nucleotides are TGTGCCTACTACGGGGGAGGCTATGGCTACACCTTC.